These 22 T cell receptor beta chains share one sample of origin, sequenced in a study of spatial heterogeneity in lung cancer. Findings of the study overall: One measure, the expanded intratumoral alpha and beta TCR count, tracked tumor mutation counts.

Which antigens these TCRs recognize remains unknown. Time point noted: sample taken at primary tumor resection. TCRdb fed the 5' RACE reads into MiXCR, producing one record per CDR3 protein. Here the sample spans around 100,000 distinct CDR3 sequences, 4% to 4.5% being singletons. Sequenced material: lung tumor tissue, taken at surgery. The receptors here all came from a male donor with early-stage non-small cell lung cancer.

This clonotype showed up many times. The chain has TRBV27 and TRBJ1-2, with 8 nucleotides matching TRBD1. V was clipped by 6 bases and J by 0 bases; unmatched bases: 3. Germline-derived CDR1 and CDR2 are MNHEY and SMNVEV (reference sequence). This CDR3 contains 14 residues. CDR3 sequence reads: CASRRTGPNYGYTF. CDR3 nucleotide sequence: TGTGCCAGCAGACGGACAGGGCCTAACTATGGCTACACCTTC.

This clonotype has at least ten counts. The rearrangement links TRBV12-3 or TRBV12-4 to TRBJ2-2; maybe TRBD1 (6 bases). The CDR3 consists of 14 residues. With 7 bases removed from V and 2 bases from J, the gap between germline ends came to 11 bases. The CDR3 DNA follows: TGTGCCAGCACTCAGGACAGAAACACCGGGGAGCTGTTTTTT. It is translated as CASTQDRNTGELFF.

This clonotype has more than one count but fewer than ten. The CDR3 reads CASSLSGRSYNEQFF. CDR3 bases: TGTGCCAGCAGCTTAAGCGGGAGATCCTACAATGAGCAGTTCTTC. The chain recombines TRBV7-2 with TRBJ2-1, with 8 nucleotides matching TRBD2. Germline CDR1 and CDR2: SGHTA and FQGNSA. V dropped 2 bases and J dropped 1; count of bases not matched to a gene: 1. This CDR3 has 15 amino acids.

Ten or more counts support this clonotype. The chain employs TRBV4-1 and TRBJ2-2, with 10 bases lining up with TRBD2. Germline-derived CDR1 and CDR2 are MGHRA and YSYEKL. V shed 7 bases and J 7 bases; nucleotides not matched to a gene: 12. CDR3 size: 16 residues. The CDR3 sequence: CASNNLAGAVIGELFF. The CDR3 nucleotides are TGCGCCAGCAACAACCTAGCGGGAGCTGTTATCGGGGAGCTGTTTTTT.

By share, this clonotype ranks as medium-sized. The chain links TRBV5-1 to TRBJ1-5; D is possibly TRBD1 (5 bases). Trimming left V 1 base short and J 5 bases short, with 13 bases between. Germline-derived CDR1 and CDR2 are SGHRS and YFSETQ. The CDR3 covers 15 residues. CDR3 DNA: TGCGCCAGCAGCTTGTTGGTCAGGGAGGATCAGCCCCAGCATTTT. Translated, it gives CASSLLVREDQPQHF.

The chain is built from TRBV20-1 and TRBJ1-1, with D unclear. This CDR3 has 13 amino acids. Trimming cost V 0 bases and J 4 bases, with 9 bases left between them. Germline V gene sequence: CDR1 DFQATT, CDR2 SNEGSKA (reference sequence). The CDR3 reads CSARDHTVTEAFF. The CDR3 DNA is TGCAGTGCTAGAGATCACACCGTCACTGAAGCTTTCTTT.

This chain joins TRBV10-3 and TRBJ2-5; D may be TRBD2 (6 bases). Germline V lookup: CDR1 ENHRY, CDR2 SYGVKD. This CDR3 contains 15 residues. V was cut by 3 bases and J by 2 bases, with 13 bases left in between. In DNA, the CDR3 is TGTGCCATCAGTGATGGGGGAGGAGGTCAAGAGACCCAGTACTTC. Translated, it gives CAISDGGGGQETQYF.

This chain uses TRBV20-1 with TRBJ2-5, with D unclear. Germline V gives CDR1 DFQATT, CDR2 SNEGSKA (reference sequence). The CDR3 is made up of 16 amino acids. The germline V and J ends were trimmed by 5 bases and 4 bases, with 23 bases remaining between them. The CDR3 DNA is TGCAGTGCTCAGAACGGGCGCCTTCTGTACCGAGAGACCCAGTACTTC. Amino acids: CSAQNGRLLYRETQYF.

The rearrangement uses TRBV5-1 and TRBJ1-2, with 9 bases aligning to TRBD1. CDR1 SGHRS and CDR2 YFSETQ come from the germline V gene. Trimming took 1 base from V and 8 from J; bases not matched to a gene: 6. The CDR3 loop spans 14 amino acids. The CDR3 DNA reads as TGCGCCAGCAGCTTGTCGGTGGGACAGGGAGGCTACACCTTC. Translated, it gives CASSLSVGQGGYTF.

This clonotype showed up many times. Mismatch with germline at one junction end may stem from a read error. V gene TRBV5-5 combines with J gene TRBJ1-1; D is uncertain. Germline CDR1 is SGHKS and CDR2 is YYEKEE (reference sequence). There are 13 residues in the CDR3. The CDR3 coding sequence is TGTGCCAGCAGCTTGGGGCAGTACACTAAAGCTTTCTTT. It specifies CASSLGQYTKAFF.

Ten or more counts support this clonotype. The rearrangement uses TRBV27 and TRBJ2-7, with D possibly being TRBD1 (5 bases). The germline gives CDR1 MNHEY, CDR2 SMNVEV (reference sequence). V dropped 3 bases and J dropped 1 base, with 13 bases sitting between them. The CDR3 length is 15 residues. The CDR3 here is CASSFQGLGSYEQYF. CDR3 nucleotide sequence: TGTGCCAGCAGTTTCCAGGGCCTGGGATCCTACGAGCAGTACTTC.

There are many counts of this clonotype. The chain has TRBV28 and TRBJ2-7; no clear D. The CDR3 has 11 residues. From germline, CDR1 is MDHEN and CDR2 SYDVKM. V was pared by 6 bases and J by 3 bases, with 6 bases between. The DNA for the CDR3 is TGTGCCAGCAGGGCCAACTACGAGCAGTACTTC. Protein product: CASRANYEQYF.

Ten or more counts support this clonotype. This sequence joins TRBV9 and TRBJ1-6; 8 bases are a match to TRBD1. The CDR3 totals 15 residues. The V segment lost 7 bases and the J segment 6 bases; nucleotides outside the gene matches: 9. Germline V CDR1 and CDR2: SGDLS, YYNGEE. In DNA form, the CDR3 reads TGTGCCAGCTCACAGGGGGGACACCCTAATTCACCCCTCCACTTT. This encodes CASSQGGHPNSPLHF.

This clonotype was seen at least ten times. The chain joins TRBV5-6 to TRBJ2-6; 7 bases match TRBD1. The ends lost 5 bases at V and 2 bases at J; junction bases unmatched: 1. The CDR3 totals 14 residues. Germline V gene data show CDR1 as SGHDT and CDR2 as YYEEEE. The CDR3 loop reads CASRTGTGANVLTF. CDR3 nucleotides: TGTGCCAGCAGGACAGGGACTGGGGCCAACGTCCTGACTTTC.

This clonotype was detected ten times or more. V and J are TRBV20-1 and TRBJ2-1; 9 bases agree with TRBD2. Germline V gene lookup returns CDR1 DFQATT and CDR2 SNEGSKA (reference sequence). The CDR3 is 15 residues long. V lost 4 bases and J lost 8; bases outside the gene matches: 12. The CDR3 here is CSAILAGDPYYEQFF. The CDR3 coding sequence is TGCAGTGCTATATTAGCGGGAGACCCGTACTATGAGCAGTTCTTC.

As for this clonotype: At one boundary the junction diverges from the germline segment, which might be a read error. The chain recombines TRBV7-2 with TRBJ1-5; perhaps TRBD1 as D (6 bases). The CDR3 extends over 15 amino acids. Germline V lookup: CDR1 SGHTA, CDR2 FQGNSA. CDR3 residues: CASSPRQASKQPQHF. In nucleotides, the CDR3 is TGTGCCAGCAGCCCCCGACAGGCTAGCAAACAGCCCCAGCATTTT.

The table lists this clonotype with many counts. The J gene is TRBJ2-3, the V gene TRBV3-1; 7 bases are a match to TRBD1. CDR1 is LGHDT, CDR2 YNNKEL, per germline (reference sequence). The CDR3 consists of 14 residues. Germline trimming cut 6 bases from V and 8 bases from J; bases unmatched to any gene: 11. The CDR3 region has the DNA TGTGCCAGCAGAGCGGCAGGGGGAGTCGGTACGCAGTATTTT. It codes for CASRAAGGVGTQYF.

This clonotype was counted at least ten times. This chain links TRBV4-2 with TRBJ1-1, with unresolved D. Germline V gene data show CDR1 as LGHNA and CDR2 as YNFKEQ. V was trimmed by 4 bases and J by 1 base, leaving 7 bases between them. This CDR3 spans 13 amino acids. CDR3 in amino acids: CASSPNTNTEAFF. The DNA for the CDR3 is TGTGCCAGCAGCCCCAACACGAACACTGAAGCTTTCTTT.

This clonotype was counted many times. This chain connects TRBV6-2 or TRBV6-3 to TRBJ1-5; D is uncertain. CDR1 MNHEY and CDR2 SVGEGT come from the germline V gene. The V end lost 6 bases, the J end lost 0 bases, and 18 bases lay between the germline ends. The CDR3 length is 17 residues. CDR3 amino acids: CASSLRAQEDSNQPQHF. CDR3 sequence (DNA): TGTGCCAGCAGCCTCCGAGCTCAGGAAGATAGCAATCAGCCCCAGCATTTT.

This clonotype was seen many times. This chain links TRBV10-3 with TRBJ2-1; D remains unclear. The V and J ends lost 5 bases and 5 bases respectively, with 19 bases between them. Germline assignment: CDR1 ENHRY and CDR2 SYGVKD. The CDR3 extends over 16 amino acids. Here the CDR3 reads CAISRISSHTDNEQFF. The CDR3 DNA reads TGTGCCATCAGTCGGATTAGCTCGCACACCGACAATGAGCAGTTCTTC.

This clonotype was seen many times. V usage is TRBV6-6 and J usage is TRBJ1-1; D is perhaps TRBD1 (5 bases). Germline values: CDR1 MNHNY, CDR2 SVGAGI (reference sequence). The CDR3 contains 12 residues. CDR3 sequence (DNA): TGTAGTTGTCTAGGGGAGGGCACTGAAGCTTTCTTT. Encoded protein: CSCLGEGTEAFF.

Ten or more counts support this clonotype. The chain combines TRBV6-5 with TRBJ2-3; 10 bases map to TRBD1. With 0 bases clipped from V and 8 bases from J, the junction kept 8 bases outside the gene matches. Germline lookup yields CDR1 MNHEY and CDR2 SVGAGI. This CDR3 region has 16 residues. The CDR3 reads CASSYSRGQGMGTQYF. CDR3 DNA sequence: TGTGCCAGCAGTTACTCGCGGGGACAGGGGATGGGTACGCAGTATTTT.